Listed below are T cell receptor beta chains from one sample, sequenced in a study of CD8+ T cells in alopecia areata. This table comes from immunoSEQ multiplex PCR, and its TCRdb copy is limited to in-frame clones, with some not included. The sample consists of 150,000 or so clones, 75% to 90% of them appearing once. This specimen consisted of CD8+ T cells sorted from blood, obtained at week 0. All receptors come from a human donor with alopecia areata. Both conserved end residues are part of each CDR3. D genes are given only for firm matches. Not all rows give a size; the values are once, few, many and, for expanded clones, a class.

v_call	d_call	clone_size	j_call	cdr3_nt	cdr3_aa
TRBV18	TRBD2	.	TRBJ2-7	TGTGCCAGCTCACCAGACTCACTAGCGGGAGGTTTTTACGAGCAGTACTTC	CASSPDSLAGGFYEQYF
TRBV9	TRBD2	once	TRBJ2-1	TGTGCCAGCAGCGTAAAGACTAGCGGGAGGGCCTTAGGGGTGAATGAGCAGTTCTTC	CASSVKTSGRALGVNEQFF
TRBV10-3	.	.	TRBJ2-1	TGTGCCAGCTCCGGGACTTCTGGGGAGCAGTTCTTC	CASSGTSGEQFF
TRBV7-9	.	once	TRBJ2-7	TGTGCCAGCACCCCTGGGAATTACGAGCAGTACTTC	CASTPGNYEQYF
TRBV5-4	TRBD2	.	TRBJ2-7	TGTGCCAGCAGTCACTCCGGCGGGGGGGCCTACGAGCAGTACTTC	CASSHSGGGAYEQYF
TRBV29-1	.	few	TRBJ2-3	TGCAGCTACTTGGCCGATACGCAGTATTTT	CSYLADTQYF
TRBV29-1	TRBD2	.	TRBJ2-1	TGCAGCGTTGAAGGTGGGGAGGGAAGCTCCTACAATGAGCAGTTCTTC	CSVEGGEGSSYNEQFF
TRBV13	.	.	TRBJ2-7	TGTGCCAGCAGCCCCGGAGGCAGATACGAGCAGTACTTC	CASSPGGRYEQYF
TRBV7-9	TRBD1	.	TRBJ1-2	TGTGCCAGCAGCCACAATACAAGAGACACAGGGGGCTATGGCTACACCTTC	CASSHNTRDTGGYGYTF
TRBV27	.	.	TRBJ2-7	TGTGCCAGCGGTTCCTTAACGAAGGGCGAGCAGTACTTC	CASGSLTKGEQYF
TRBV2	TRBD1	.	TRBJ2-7	TGTGCCAGCCGGGACAGTCTCTCCTACGAGCAGTACTTC	CASRDSLSYEQYF
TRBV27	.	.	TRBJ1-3	TGTGCCACTCGGGGCAGCGGGTACACCATATATTTT	CATRGSGYTIYF
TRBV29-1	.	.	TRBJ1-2	TGCAGCGTTGAATCTCTTTATGGCTACACCTTC	CSVESLYGYTF
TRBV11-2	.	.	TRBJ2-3	TGTGCCAGCAGGGCCCCCGGGAGCACAGATACGCAGTATTTT	CASRAPGSTDTQYF
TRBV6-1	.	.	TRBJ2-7	TGTGCCAGCAGTGGTTGGGACTCGCGCTCCTACGAGCAGTACTTC	CASSGWDSRSYEQYF
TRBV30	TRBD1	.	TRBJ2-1	TGTGCCGGATGGGACAGGTCGTACAATGAGCAGTTCTTC	CAGWDRSYNEQFF
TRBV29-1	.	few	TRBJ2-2	TGCAGCGTCATACGACAGAACACCGGGGAGCTGTTTTTT	CSVIRQNTGELFF
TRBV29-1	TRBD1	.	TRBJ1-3	TGCAGCGTTGAAGATCGGGCCAGGGGGCTCGGAAACACCATATATTTT	CSVEDRARGLGNTIYF
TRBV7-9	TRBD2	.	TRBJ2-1	TGTGCCAGCAGCTCTGGACTAGCATCCTACAATGAGCAGTTCTTC	CASSSGLASYNEQFF
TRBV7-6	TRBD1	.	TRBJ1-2	TGTGCCAGCAGCTACGACCCGACAGGGGCCGCTATAGATGGCTACACCTTC	CASSYDPTGAAIDGYTF
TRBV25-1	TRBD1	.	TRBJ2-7	TGTGCCAGCAGTGATTGGGACAGGGGCCTCTACGAGCAGTACTTC	CASSDWDRGLYEQYF
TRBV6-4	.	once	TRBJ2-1	TGTGCCAGCAGTGTCGCCAACTACAATGAGCAGTTCTTC	CASSVANYNEQFF
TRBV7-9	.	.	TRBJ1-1	TGTGCCAGCAGCTCTGTGGGAAAGAGCGCGCCTGAAGCTTTCTTT	CASSSVGKSAPEAFF
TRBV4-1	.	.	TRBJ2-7	TGCGCCAGCAGCCAGGCCTACGAGCAGTACTTC	CASSQAYEQYF
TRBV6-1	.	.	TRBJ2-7	TGTGCCAGCGACGAACAGGCAAACGAGCAGTACTTC	CASDEQANEQYF
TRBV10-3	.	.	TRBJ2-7	TGTGCCATCGGGGACACCAACTACGAGCAGTACTTC	CAIGDTNYEQYF
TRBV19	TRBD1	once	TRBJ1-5	TGTGCCAGTAGTATACTGACAGGGGAACGCCAGCCCCAGCATTTT	CASSILTGERQPQHF
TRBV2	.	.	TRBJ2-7	TGTGCCAGCAGTGAAGTTGGGGGGTACGAGCAGTACTTC	CASSEVGGYEQYF
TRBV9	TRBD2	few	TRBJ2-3	TGTGCCAGCAGCTCCCCTGGGGGGACTAGCGCACCTTTGCGAGATACGCAGTATTTT	CASSSPGGTSAPLRDTQYF
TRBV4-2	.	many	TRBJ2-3	TGTGCCAGCAGCCAAGGACTAGAAGCAGATACGCAGTATTTT	CASSQGLEADTQYF
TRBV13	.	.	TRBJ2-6	TGTGCCAGCAGCTCCTCCGAAGTCTCTGGGGCCAACGTCCTGACTTTC	CASSSSEVSGANVLTF
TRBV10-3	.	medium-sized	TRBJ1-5	TGTGCCATCAGTGAGTCAATTGGGGACAATCAGCCCCAGCATTTT	CAISESIGDNQPQHF
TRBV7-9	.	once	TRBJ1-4	TGTGCCAGCAGCTTACAGACAGCAACTAATGAAAAACTGTTTTTT	CASSLQTATNEKLFF
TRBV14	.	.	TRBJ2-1	TGTGCCAGCAGCCAATCGGGACGCCGACACAATGAGCAGTTCTTC	CASSQSGRRHNEQFF
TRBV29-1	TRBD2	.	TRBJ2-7	TGCAGCGTTGAAGATCGAGGGACTAGCGAACCTTACGAGCAGTACTTC	CSVEDRGTSEPYEQYF
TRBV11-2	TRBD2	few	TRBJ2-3	TGTGCCAGCAGCTTAGATCTTTTCCGCGGGGGTATGGATACGCAGTATTTT	CASSLDLFRGGMDTQYF
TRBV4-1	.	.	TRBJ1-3	TGCGCCAGCAGCCAAGATTGGTGGGCAGACTCTGGAAACACCATATATTTT	CASSQDWWADSGNTIYF
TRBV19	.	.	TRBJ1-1	TGTGCCAGTAGTATATCCGAGAACACTGAAGCTTTCTTT	CASSISENTEAFF
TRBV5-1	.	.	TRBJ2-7	TGCGCCAGCAGCAACTCCCTACTCGAGCAGTACTTC	CASSNSLLEQYF
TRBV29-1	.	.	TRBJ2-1	TGCAGCGTTGAGGGGTTCGGGGGGCCCCCCGCCAGCTCCTACAATGAGCAGTTCTTC	CSVEGFGGPPASSYNEQFF
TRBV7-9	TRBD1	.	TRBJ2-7	TGTGCCAGCAGCTCCCTGGGGGACAGGAGATCCTACGAGCAGTACTTC	CASSSLGDRRSYEQYF
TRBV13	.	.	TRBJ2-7	TGTGCCAGCAGCTGGGTAAGGGAGACAGGCGAAGAGCAGTACTTC	CASSWVRETGEEQYF
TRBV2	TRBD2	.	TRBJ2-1	TGTGCCATATCGGGAGGCCCTCGAGGGAATGAGCAGTTCTTC	CAISGGPRGNEQFF
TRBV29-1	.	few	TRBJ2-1	TGCAGCGTGCTTGACGACACCCACTCTCCCTCCTACAATGAGCAGTTCTTC	CSVLDDTHSPSYNEQFF
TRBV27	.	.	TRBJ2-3	TGTGCCAGCACCCACACAGATACGCAGTATTTT	CASTHTDTQYF
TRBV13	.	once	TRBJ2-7	TGTGCCAGCAGCTTAAACGTTCTATCGGGGGCCCAGCACGAGCAGTACTTC	CASSLNVLSGAQHEQYF